Described below is a single T cell receptor beta chain sequence and its context. Antigen unknown. The junction does not match germline at one end; this may be a read error. This specimen belongs to a study of glioma-infiltrating T cells. General study points: CDR3 overlap between tissue and blood was very small. Above-expected tissue-blood divergence occurred in all gliomas, most in low-grade ones.

Germline assignment: CDR1 SGHTS and CDR2 YDEGEE. The CDR3 sequence is 17 residues long. Amplification of TCR alpha and beta CDR3 regions from RNA used iRepertoire nested multiplex PCR. Input was 100-400 ng of tissue mRNA or PBMC total RNA. Via MiXCR, TCRdb re-called the multiplex PCR reads, giving one row per CDR3 protein. The sample carries 110,000 or so distinct CDR3 sequences, 20% to 30% recorded once. The sequenced sample was glioma tissue, nonneoplastic brain tissue, or PBMCs (not recorded which). The sequence was obtained from a human donor with low-grade glioma or glioblastoma, undergoing nonglioma brain surgery, or in good health (not recorded which). The rearrangement uses TRBV5-8 and TRBJ2-6, with 7 bases lining up with TRBD1. The CDR3 nucleotides read TGTGCCAGCAGCTTAGACCTAGGGGGCTCTGGGGCCAACGTCCTGGCTTTC. Encoded protein: CASSLDLGGSGANVLAF.